Below are 13 T cell receptor beta chains sequenced from a single sample in a study of early T cells in non-severe SARS-CoV-2 infection. Each CDR3 protein is one row after TCRdb ran MiXCR on the 5' RACE reads. Of approximately 69,000 distinct CDR3 sequences in the sample, about 10% were seen once. Sequencing used whole blood, obtained at baseline. The source is an adult who was a healthcare worker with PCR-confirmed SARS-CoV-2 infection or an uninfected control (not recorded which).

This clonotype was recorded a few times. The V and J genes are TRBV10-3 and TRBJ2-7; D possibly corresponds to TRBD2 (7 bases). Germline assignment: CDR1 ENHRY and CDR2 SYGVKD. The CDR3 covers 16 residues. V gave up 4 bases and J gave up 1 base, with 17 bases separating them. CDR3 sequence (DNA): TGTGCCATCAGTGTTGGCGGGGGCGAAGGTTCCTACGAGCAGTACTTC. Amino acids: CAISVGGGEGSYEQYF.

This clonotype has just one count. The chain uses TRBV5-1 and TRBJ1-6, with a weak D call TRBD1 (5 bases). The V end was cut by 4 bases, the J end by 6 bases, with 11 bases between. The germline V gene encodes CDR1 SGHRS and CDR2 YFSETQ. CDR3 size: 14 residues. CDR3 sequence (DNA): TGCGCCAGCAGCCCGGGGACTTCTAATTCACCCCTCCACTTT. Encoded protein: CASSPGTSNSPLHF.

J is TRBJ1-4 and V is TRBV9; TRBD1 matches at 8 bases. V lost 4 bases to trimming and J lost 2 bases; unmatched junction nucleotides: 4. Germline V gives CDR1 SGDLS, CDR2 YYNGEE. The CDR3 length is 15 residues. In DNA form, the CDR3 reads TGTGCCAGCAGCCCTCGACAGGGGACTAATGAAAAACTGTTTTTT. It codes for CASSPRQGTNEKLFF.

This clonotype appeared many times. The chain links TRBV11-2 to TRBJ2-1, with 12 bases fitting TRBD2. Germline-derived CDR1 and CDR2 are SGHAT and FQNNGV. The CDR3 has 16 amino acids. Germline trimming cut 4 bases from V and 2 bases from J; bases unmatched to any gene: 3. This CDR3 is CASSSLAGGPYNEQFF. CDR3 coding DNA: TGTGCCAGCAGCTCTCTAGCGGGAGGGCCCTACAATGAGCAGTTCTTC.

This clonotype was picked up many times. The CDR3 reads CASSLGAVSGNTIYF. The CDR3 DNA follows: TGTGCCAGCAGCTTAGGGGCAGTCTCTGGAAACACCATATATTTT. The V gene is TRBV7-6, the J gene TRBJ1-3; D ambiguous. Germline lookup yields CDR1 SGHVS and CDR2 FNYEAQ. Between the trimmed V and J ends, which lost 1 base and 0 bases, there was a span of 7 bases. The CDR3 sequence is 15 residues long.

This clonotype has a handful of counts. The V call is TRBV7-2, the J call TRBJ1-2; a weak D match, TRBD1 (5 bases). This CDR3 contains 15 residues. Deletions cut 5 bases from V and 0 bases from J, with 13 bases between. In germline, CDR1 is SGHTA, CDR2 FQGNSA. The CDR3 DNA sequence: TGTGCCAGCAGCATCGGGACGGCAGCTAACTATGGCTACACCTTC. Amino acid sequence: CASSIGTAANYGYTF.

This clonotype was observed many times. This rearrangement joins TRBV7-2 to TRBJ1-1; TRBD1 is a possible D gene (5 bases). Germline V gene data show CDR1 as SGHTA and CDR2 as FQGNSA. The CDR3 loop spans 15 amino acids. The V end was cut by 5 bases, the J end by 0 bases, with 13 bases between. CDR3 sequence: CASSLTVNMNTEAFF. CDR3 nucleotide sequence: TGTGCCAGCAGCCTGACAGTTAATATGAACACTGAAGCTTTCTTT. Complete variable domain (other parts from reference TRBV7-2 and TRBJ1-1): GAGVSQSPSNKVTEKGKDVELRCDPISGHTALYWYRQSLGQGLEFLIYFQGNSAPDKSGLPSDRFSAERTGGSVSTLTIQRTQQEDSAVYLCASSLTVNMNTEAFFGQGTRLTVV.

In its sample, this clonotype was seen a few times. The chain employs TRBV2 and TRBJ2-1; 7 nucleotides align to TRBD1. CDR1 is SNHLY and CDR2 is FYNNEI in the germline V gene. The junction had 6 bases not matched to a gene; V was cut back by 6 bases and J by 10 bases. The CDR3 is made up of 12 amino acids. CDR3: CASSVRQGEQFF. CDR3 in DNA: TGTGCCAGCAGCGTCAGACAGGGCGAGCAGTTCTTC.

The V gene is TRBV12-3 or TRBV12-4, the J gene TRBJ2-3; D not resolved. This CDR3 region has 14 residues. Trimming left V 5 bases short and J 0 bases short, with 9 bases between. The CDR3 region has the DNA TGTGCCAGCAGTCTAATTCCTAGCACAGATACGCAGTATTTT. It encodes CASSLIPSTDTQYF.

This chain connects TRBV5-5 to TRBJ2-7; 7 nucleotides match TRBD1. CDR3 length: 15 residues. Germline V gene lookup returns CDR1 SGHKS and CDR2 YYEKEE (reference sequence). V lost 5 bases and J lost 2; bases outside the gene matches: 10. CDR3 in DNA: TGTGCCAGCAGTTCACATTTGGGACAGCCCTACGAGCAGTACTTC. Its translation: CASSSHLGQPYEQYF.

This clonotype has a count of ten or more. The V call is TRBV12-3 or TRBV12-4, the J call TRBJ1-1; D call uncertain. V shed 2 bases and J shed 1 base, with 5 bases lying between them. There are 13 residues in the CDR3. Here the CDR3 reads CASSLFANTEAFF. Here the CDR3 DNA reads TGTGCCAGCAGTTTATTTGCGAACACTGAAGCTTTCTTT.

This clonotype was observed many times. The gene calls are TRBV21-1 and TRBJ2-7; the D segment call TRBD1 is taken from the table without a DNA check. TRBV21-1 is given as a pseudogene. This CDR3 comprises 12 residues. The CDR3 loop is CAIRDRVYEQYF. CDR3 in DNA: TGTGCCATCCGGGACAGGGTATACGAGCAGTACTTC.

The chain joins TRBV3-1 to TRBJ2-7, with TRBD2 matching 8 bases. This CDR3 has 15 residues. Looked up from germline, CDR1 is LGHDT and CDR2 is YNNKEL (reference sequence). V lost 3 bases to trimming and J lost 0 bases; unmatched junction nucleotides: 4. CDR3 protein: CASSHRGGPSYEQYF. Written as DNA, the CDR3 is TGTGCCAGCAGCCATCGGGGGGGCCCCTCCTACGAGCAGTACTTC.